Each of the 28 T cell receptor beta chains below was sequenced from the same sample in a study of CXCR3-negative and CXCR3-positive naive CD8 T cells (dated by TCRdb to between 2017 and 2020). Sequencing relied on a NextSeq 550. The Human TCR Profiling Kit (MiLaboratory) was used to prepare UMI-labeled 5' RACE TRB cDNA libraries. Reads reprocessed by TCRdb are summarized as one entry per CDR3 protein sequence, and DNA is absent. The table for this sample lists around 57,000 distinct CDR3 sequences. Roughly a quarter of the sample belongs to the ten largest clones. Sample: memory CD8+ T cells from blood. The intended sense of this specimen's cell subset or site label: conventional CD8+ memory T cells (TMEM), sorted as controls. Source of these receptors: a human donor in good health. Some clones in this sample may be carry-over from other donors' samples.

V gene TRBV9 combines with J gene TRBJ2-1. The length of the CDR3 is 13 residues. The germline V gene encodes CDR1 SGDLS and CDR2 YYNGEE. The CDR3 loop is CASSVVSYNEQFF.

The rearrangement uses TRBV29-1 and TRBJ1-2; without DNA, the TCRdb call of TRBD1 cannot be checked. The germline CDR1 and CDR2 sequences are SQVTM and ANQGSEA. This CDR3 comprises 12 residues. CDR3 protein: CSVPGGRYGYTF.

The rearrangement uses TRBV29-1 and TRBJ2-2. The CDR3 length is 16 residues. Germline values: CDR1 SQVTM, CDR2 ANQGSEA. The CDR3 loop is CSVEDLRNKITGELFF.

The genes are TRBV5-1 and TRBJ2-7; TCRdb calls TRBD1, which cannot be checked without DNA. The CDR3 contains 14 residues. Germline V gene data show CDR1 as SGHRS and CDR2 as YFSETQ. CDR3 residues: CASSARTGFHEQYF.

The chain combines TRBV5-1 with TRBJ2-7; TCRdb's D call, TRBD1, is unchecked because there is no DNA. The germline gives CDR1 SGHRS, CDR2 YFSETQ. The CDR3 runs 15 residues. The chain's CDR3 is CASSLNQEGGGEQYF.

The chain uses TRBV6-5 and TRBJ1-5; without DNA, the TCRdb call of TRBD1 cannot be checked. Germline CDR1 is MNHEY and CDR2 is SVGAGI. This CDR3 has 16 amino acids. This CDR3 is CASSAQGEGPNQPQHF.

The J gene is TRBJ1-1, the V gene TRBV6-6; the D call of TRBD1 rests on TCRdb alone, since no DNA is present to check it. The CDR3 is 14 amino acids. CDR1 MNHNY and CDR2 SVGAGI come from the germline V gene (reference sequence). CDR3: CASSVGTAVTEAFF.

CDR3 residues: CASSLVHRRNQPQHF. V gene TRBV7-2 combines with J gene TRBJ1-5; TCRdb's D call, TRBD1, is unchecked because there is no DNA. This CDR3 has 15 amino acids. Germline V gene lookup returns CDR1 SGHTA and CDR2 FQGNSA.

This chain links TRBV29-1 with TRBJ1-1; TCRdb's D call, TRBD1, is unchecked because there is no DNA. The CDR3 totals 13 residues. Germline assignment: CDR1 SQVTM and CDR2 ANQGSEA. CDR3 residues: CSVEGGVWTEAFF. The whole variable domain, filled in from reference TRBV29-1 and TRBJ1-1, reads SAVISQKPSRDICQRGTSLTIQCQVDSQVTMMFWYRQQPGQSLTLIATANQGSEATYESGFVIDKFPISRPNLTFSTLTVSNMSPEDSSIYLCSVEGGVWTEAFFGQGTRLTVV.

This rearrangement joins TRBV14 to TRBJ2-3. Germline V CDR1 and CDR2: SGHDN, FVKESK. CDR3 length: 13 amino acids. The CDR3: CASSQDIPDTQYF.

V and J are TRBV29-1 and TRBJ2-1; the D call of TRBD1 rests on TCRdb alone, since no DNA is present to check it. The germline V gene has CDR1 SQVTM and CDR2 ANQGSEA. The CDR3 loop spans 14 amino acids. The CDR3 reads CSVRSGTAYNEQFF.

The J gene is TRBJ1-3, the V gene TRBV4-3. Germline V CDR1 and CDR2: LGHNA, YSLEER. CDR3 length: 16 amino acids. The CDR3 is CASSQDFGGPGNTIYF.

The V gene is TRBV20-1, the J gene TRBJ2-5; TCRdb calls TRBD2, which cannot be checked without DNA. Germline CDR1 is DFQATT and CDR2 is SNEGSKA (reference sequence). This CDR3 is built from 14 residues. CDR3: CSARDWTRVETQYF.

The CDR3 protein is CSVEDPSGKGGTEAFF. This chain links TRBV29-1 with TRBJ1-1; there is no DNA to check the TCRdb D call of TRBD1. Germline assignment: CDR1 SQVTM and CDR2 ANQGSEA. The CDR3 is made up of 16 amino acids.

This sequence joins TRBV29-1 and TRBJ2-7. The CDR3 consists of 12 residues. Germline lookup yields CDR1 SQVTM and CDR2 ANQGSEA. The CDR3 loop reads CSVLLGETEQYF.

CDR3 loop: CASSLYPGQGTEAFF. The chain is built from TRBV12-3 or TRBV12-4 and TRBJ1-1; checking the TCRdb D call of TRBD1 is not possible without DNA. This CDR3 spans 15 amino acids.

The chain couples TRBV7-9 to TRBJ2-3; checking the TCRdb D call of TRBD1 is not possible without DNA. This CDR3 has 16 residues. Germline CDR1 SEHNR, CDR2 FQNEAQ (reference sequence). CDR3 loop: CASSHPRTGATDTQYF.

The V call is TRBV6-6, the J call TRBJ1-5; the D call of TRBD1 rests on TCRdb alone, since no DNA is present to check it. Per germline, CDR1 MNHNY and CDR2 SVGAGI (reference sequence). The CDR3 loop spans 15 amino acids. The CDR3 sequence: CASSYLGQGEQPQHF.

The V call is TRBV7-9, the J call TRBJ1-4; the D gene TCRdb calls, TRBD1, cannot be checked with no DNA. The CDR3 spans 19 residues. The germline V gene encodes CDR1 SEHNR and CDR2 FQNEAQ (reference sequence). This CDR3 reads CASSLLRITGGVTNEKLFF.

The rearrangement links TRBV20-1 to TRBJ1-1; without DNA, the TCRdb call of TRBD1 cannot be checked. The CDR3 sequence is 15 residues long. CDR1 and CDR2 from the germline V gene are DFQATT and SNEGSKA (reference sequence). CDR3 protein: CSARDRRGSDTEAFF.

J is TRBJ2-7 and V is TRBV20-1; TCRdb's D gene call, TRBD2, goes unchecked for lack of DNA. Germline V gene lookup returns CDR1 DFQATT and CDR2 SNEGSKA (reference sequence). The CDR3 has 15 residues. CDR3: CSARDGGSGTYEQYF.

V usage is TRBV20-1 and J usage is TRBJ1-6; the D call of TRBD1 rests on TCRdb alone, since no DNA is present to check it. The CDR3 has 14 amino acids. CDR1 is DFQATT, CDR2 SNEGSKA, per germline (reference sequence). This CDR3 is CSATVRDTDSPLHF.

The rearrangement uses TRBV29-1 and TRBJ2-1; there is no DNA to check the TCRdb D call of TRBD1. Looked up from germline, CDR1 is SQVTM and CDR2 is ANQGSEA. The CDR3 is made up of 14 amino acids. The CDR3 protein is CSVDPGLGANEQFF.

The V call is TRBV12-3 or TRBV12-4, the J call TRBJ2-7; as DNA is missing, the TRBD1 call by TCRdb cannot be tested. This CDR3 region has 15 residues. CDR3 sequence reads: CASSLGGPNTYEQYF.

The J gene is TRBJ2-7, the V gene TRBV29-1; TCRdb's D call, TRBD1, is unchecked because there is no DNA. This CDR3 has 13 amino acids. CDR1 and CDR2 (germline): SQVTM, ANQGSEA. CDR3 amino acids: CSVRSGTVYEQYF.

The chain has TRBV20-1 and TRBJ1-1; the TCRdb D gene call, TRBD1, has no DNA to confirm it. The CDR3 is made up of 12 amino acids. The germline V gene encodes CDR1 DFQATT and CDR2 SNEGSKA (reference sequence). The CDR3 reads CSAPQGNTEAFF.

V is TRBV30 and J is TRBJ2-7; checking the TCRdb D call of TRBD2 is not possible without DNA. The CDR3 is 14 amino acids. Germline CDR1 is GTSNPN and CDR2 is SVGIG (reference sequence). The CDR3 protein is CAWNHRDQFYEQYF.

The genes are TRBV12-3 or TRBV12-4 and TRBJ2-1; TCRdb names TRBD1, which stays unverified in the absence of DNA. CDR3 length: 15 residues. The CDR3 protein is CASSSGTGNYNEQFF.